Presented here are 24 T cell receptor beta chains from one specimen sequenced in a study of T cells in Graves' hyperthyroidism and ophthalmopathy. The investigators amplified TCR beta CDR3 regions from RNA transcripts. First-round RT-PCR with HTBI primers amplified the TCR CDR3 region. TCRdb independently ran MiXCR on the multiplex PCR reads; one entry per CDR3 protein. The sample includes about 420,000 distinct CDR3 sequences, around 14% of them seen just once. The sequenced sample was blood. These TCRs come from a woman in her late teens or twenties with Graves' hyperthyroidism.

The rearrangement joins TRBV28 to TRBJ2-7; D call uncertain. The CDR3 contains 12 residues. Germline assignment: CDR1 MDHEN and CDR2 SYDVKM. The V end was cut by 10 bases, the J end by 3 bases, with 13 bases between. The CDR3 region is CATRPQVYEQYF. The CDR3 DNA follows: TGTGCCACCCGCCCCCAAGTCTACGAGCAGTACTTC.

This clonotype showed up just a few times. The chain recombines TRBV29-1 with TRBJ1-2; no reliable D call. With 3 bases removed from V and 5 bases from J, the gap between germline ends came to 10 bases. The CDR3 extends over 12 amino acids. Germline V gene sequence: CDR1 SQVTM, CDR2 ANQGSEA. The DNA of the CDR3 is TGCAGCGTTGAGAGAGGCATTTATGGCTACACCTTC. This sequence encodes CSVERGIYGYTF.

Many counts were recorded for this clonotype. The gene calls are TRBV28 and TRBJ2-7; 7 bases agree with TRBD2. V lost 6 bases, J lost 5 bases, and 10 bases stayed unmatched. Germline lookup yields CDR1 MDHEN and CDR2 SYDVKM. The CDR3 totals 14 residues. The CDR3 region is CASSGGGGRHEQYF. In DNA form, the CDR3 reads TGTGCCAGCAGCGGCGGCGGGGGACGCCACGAGCAGTACTTC.

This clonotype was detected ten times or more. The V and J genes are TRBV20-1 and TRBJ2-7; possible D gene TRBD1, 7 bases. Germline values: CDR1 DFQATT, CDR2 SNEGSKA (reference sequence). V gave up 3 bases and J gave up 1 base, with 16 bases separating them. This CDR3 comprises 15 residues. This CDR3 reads CSASPQQGRSYEQYF. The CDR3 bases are TGCAGTGCTAGCCCTCAACAGGGGAGGTCCTACGAGCAGTACTTC.

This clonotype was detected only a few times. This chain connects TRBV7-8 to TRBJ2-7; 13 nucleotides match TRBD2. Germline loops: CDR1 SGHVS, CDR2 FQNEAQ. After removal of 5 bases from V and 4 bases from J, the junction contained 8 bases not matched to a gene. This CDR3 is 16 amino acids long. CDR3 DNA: TGTGCCAGCAGCGACCCACTAGCGGGAGGGCCTTACGAGCAGTACTTC. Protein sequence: CASSDPLAGGPYEQYF.

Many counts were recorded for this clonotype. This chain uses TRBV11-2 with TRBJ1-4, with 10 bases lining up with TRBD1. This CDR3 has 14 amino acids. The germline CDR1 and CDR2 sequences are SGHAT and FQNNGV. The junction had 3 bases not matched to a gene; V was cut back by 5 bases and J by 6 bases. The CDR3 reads CASSRGQGYEKLFF. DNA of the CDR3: TGTGCCAGCAGCCGGGGACAGGGGTATGAAAAACTGTTTTTT.

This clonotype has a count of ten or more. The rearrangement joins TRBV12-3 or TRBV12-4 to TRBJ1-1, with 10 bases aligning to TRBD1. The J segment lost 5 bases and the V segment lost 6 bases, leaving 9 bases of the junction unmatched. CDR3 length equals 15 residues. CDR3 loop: CASRRQGATDTEAFF. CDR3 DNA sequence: TGTGCCAGCAGGCGACAGGGGGCAACGGATACTGAAGCTTTCTTT.

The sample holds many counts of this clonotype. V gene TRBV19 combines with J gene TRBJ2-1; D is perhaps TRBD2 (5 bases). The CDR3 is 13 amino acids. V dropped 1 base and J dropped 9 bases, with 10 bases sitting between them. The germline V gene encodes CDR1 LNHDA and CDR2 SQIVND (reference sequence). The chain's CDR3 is CASSIVSDGEQFF. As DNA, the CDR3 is TGTGCCAGTAGTATAGTTAGCGACGGTGAGCAGTTCTTC.

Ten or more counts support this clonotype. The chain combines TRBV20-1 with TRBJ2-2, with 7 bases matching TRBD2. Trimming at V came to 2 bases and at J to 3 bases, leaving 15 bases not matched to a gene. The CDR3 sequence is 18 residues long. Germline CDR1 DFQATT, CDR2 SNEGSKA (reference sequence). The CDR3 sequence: CSARSPNREAVYTGELFF. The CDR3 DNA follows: TGCAGTGCTAGATCCCCAAATCGGGAGGCCGTTTACACCGGGGAGCTGTTTTTT.

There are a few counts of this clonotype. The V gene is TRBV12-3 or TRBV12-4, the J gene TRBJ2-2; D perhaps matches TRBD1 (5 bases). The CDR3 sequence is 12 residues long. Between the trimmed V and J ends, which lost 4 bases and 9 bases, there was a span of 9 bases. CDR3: CASSSGFRELFF. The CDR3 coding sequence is TGTGCCAGCAGTTCAGGGTTTCGGGAGCTGTTTTTT.

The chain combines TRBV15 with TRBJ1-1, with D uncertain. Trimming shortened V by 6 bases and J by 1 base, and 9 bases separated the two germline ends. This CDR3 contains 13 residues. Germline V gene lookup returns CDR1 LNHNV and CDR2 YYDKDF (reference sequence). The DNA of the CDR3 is TGTGCCACCAGTCCCAATACGAACACTGAAGCTTTCTTT. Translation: CATSPNTNTEAFF. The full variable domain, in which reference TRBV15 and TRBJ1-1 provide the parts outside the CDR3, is DAMVIQNPRYQVTQFGKPVTLSCSQTLNHNVMYWYQQKSSQAPKLLFHYYDKDFNNEADTPDNFQSRRPNTSFCFLDIRSPGLGDTAMYLCATSPNTNTEAFFGQGTRLTVV.

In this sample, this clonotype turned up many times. The CDR3 region has the DNA TGTGCCAGCAGCTTAGCGGGGGGACGCAGAGAGACCCAGTACTTC. Translated: CASSLAGGRRETQYF. The rearrangement links TRBV7-2 to TRBJ2-5, with D maybe TRBD2 (6 bases). The CDR3 sequence is 15 residues long. From germline, CDR1 is SGHTA and CDR2 FQGNSA. With 0 bases removed from V and 4 bases from J, the gap between germline ends came to 12 bases.

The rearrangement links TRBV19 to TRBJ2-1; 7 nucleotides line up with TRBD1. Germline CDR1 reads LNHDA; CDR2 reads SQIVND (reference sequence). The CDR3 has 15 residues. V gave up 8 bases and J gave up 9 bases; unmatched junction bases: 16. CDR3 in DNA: TGTGCCAGTCGCCCCGACAGGGCGTCGAGGGGTGAGCAGTTCTTC. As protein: CASRPDRASRGEQFF.

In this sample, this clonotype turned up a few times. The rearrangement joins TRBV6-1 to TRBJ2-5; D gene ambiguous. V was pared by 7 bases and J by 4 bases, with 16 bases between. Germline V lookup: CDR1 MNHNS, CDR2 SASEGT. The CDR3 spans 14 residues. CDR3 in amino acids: CASTARRFLETQYF. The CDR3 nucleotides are TGTGCCAGCACCGCGAGAAGGTTCTTAGAGACCCAGTACTTC.

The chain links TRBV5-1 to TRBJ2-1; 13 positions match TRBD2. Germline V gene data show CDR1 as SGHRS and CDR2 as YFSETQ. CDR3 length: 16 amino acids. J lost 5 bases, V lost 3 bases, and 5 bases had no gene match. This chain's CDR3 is CASSWWTSGSDNEQFF. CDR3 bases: TGCGCCAGCAGCTGGTGGACTAGCGGGAGTGACAATGAGCAGTTCTTC.

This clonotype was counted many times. CDR3: CASSQDHPQGVTDTQYF. CDR3 DNA sequence: TGCGCCAGCAGCCAAGATCACCCCCAGGGGGTCACAGATACGCAGTATTTT. This chain uses TRBV4-1 with TRBJ2-3; 7 bases map to TRBD1. The V gene's germline CDR1 is MGHRA and CDR2 YSYEKL. V was pared by 0 bases and J by 2 bases, with 8 bases of the junction left unmatched. The CDR3 spans 17 residues.

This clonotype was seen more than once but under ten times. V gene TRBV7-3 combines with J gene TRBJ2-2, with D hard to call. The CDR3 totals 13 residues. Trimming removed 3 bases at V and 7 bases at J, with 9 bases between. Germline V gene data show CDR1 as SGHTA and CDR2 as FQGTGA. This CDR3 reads CASSLTPGGELFF. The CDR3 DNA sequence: TGTGCCAGCAGCTTGACCCCAGGCGGGGAGCTGTTTTTT.

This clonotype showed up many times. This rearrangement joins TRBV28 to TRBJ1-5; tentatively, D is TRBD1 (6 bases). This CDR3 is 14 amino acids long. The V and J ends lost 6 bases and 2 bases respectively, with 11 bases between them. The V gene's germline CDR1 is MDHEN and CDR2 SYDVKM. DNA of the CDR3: TGTGCCAGCAGCTACAGGGTAGGCAATCAGCCCCAGCATTTT. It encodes CASSYRVGNQPQHF.

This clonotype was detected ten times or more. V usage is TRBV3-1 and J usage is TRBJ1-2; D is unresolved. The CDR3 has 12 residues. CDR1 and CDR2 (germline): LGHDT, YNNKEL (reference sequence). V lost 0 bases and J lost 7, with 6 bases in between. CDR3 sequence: CASSQEEGGYTF. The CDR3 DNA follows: TGTGCCAGCAGCCAAGAAGAAGGTGGCTACACCTTC. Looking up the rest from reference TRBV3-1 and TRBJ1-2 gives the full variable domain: DTAVSQTPKYLVTQMGNDKSIKCEQNLGHDTMYWYKQDSKKFLKIMFSYNNKELIINETVPNRFSPKSPDKAHLNLHINSLELGDSAVYFCASSQEEGGYTFGSGTRLTVV.

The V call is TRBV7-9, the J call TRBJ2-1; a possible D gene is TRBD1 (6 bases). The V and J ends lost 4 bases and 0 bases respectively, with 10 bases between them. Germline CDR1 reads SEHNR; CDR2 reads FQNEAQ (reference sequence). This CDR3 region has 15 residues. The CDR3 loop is CASSSRTDSYNEQFF. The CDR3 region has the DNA TGTGCCAGCAGCTCCCGGACAGACTCCTACAATGAGCAGTTCTTC.

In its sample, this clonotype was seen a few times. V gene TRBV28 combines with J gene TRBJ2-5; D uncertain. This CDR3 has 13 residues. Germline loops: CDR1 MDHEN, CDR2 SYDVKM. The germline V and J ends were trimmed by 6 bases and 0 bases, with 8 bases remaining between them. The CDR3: CASSVTYQETQYF. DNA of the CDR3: TGTGCCAGCAGCGTAACGTACCAAGAGACCCAGTACTTC. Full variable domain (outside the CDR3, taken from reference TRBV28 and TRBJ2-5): DVKVTQSSRYLVKRTGEKVFLECVQDMDHENMFWYRQDPGLGLRLIYFSYDVKMKEKGDIPEGYSVSREKKERFSLILESASTNQTSMYLCASSVTYQETQYFGPGTRLLVL.

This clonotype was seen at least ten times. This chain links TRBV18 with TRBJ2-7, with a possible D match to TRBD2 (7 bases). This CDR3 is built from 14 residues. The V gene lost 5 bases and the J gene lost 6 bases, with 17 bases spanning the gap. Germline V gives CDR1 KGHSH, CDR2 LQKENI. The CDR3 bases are TGTGCCAGCTCATCAACTACGGGGGGCGGCGAGCAGTACTTC. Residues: CASSSTTGGGEQYF.

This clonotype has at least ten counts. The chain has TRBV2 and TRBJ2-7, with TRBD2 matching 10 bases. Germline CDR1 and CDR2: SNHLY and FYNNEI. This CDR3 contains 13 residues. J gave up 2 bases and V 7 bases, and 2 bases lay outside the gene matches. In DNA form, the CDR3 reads TGTGCCAGCATAAGCGGGAGGGCCTACGAGCAGTACTTC. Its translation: CASISGRAYEQYF.

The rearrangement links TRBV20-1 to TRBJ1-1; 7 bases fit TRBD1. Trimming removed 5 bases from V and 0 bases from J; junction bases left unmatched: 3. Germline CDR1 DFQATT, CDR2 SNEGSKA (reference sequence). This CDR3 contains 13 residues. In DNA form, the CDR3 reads TGCAGTGCTTCAACAGGGGTGAACACTGAAGCTTTCTTT. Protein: CSASTGVNTEAFF.